The rows below give T cell receptor beta chains drawn from one sample of a study of blood T cell repertoires in COVID-19. Profiled with immunoSEQ multiplex PCR; TCRdb holds only in-frame clones, not every one. The repertoire holds a few hundred thousand clones, with nearly 90% as singletons. The sample consisted of PBMCs or T cells enriched from blood (not recorded which). These receptors came from a woman aged 25 to 39 who had recovered from COVID-19. Both conserved end residues are trimmed from each CDR3. Fields, in order: V gene, CDR3 protein.

V: TRBV30; CDR3: AWSIRTGGPYGYT
V: TRBV6-5; CDR3: ASNPGQGAGEQY
V: TRBV25-1; CDR3: ASSGGIELF
V: TRBV11-2; CDR3: ASSLEAGPANYGYT
V: TRBV3-1/TRBV3-2; CDR3: ASSWTSGGAKGDTQY
V: TRBV18; CDR3: ASQPELQGAYGYT
V: TRBV7-2; CDR3: ASSSRTGGIYGYT
V: TRBV11-2; CDR3: ASSPPGLPQF
V: TRBV7-8; CDR3: ASSAGTGGFQPQH
V: TRBV4-3; CDR3: ASSQTGTLSGNTIY
V: TRBV28; CDR3: ASSLGGTSIHEQY
V: TRBV5-4; CDR3: ASSRTGNEKLF
V: TRBV19; CDR3: ASSIYVRGDNSPLH
V: TRBV18; CDR3: ASSPQGPKGTEAF
V: TRBV6-2/TRBV6-3; CDR3: ASSYSPSGSSYEQY
V: TRBV7-9; CDR3: ASSLTGQGGMSSPLH
V: TRBV27; CDR3: ASNLGREESGYT
V: TRBV27; CDR3: ASSPLDSTFYEQY
V: TRBV6-5; CDR3: ATRTGRSTDTQY
V: TRBV2; CDR3: ASRGQGAQNQPQH
V: TRBV18; CDR3: ASSQRGDSSNTEAF
V: TRBV19; CDR3: ASRRPNTEAF
V: TRBV10-2; CDR3: ASSVSGGLYNEQF
V: TRBV6-5; CDR3: ASSRTGTDQPQH
V: TRBV18; CDR3: ASSPRDSDGYT
V: TRBV6-5; CDR3: ATGARVGTGELF
V: TRBV5-1; CDR3: ASSLDGQGATNEKLF
V: TRBV20-1; CDR3: SAWIGETQY
V: TRBV15; CDR3: ATSRDLTGVNTEAF
V: TRBV9; CDR3: ASSGTGTPGNTDTQY
V: TRBV5-4; CDR3: ASSQEVNEQY
V: TRBV5-1; CDR3: ASSLIGEGQGLWHEQY
V: TRBV5-1; CDR3: ASADRGRTNEKLF
V: TRBV6-2/TRBV6-3; CDR3: ASSRTYEQY